The source of this T cell receptor (beta chain) is a study of a mutant IDH1 vaccine in newly diagnosed glioma (dated by TCRdb to the early 2020s). Turning to the overall study: Patients were given eight vaccinations, in weeks 1, 3, 5, 7, 11, 15, 19 and 23, which matched visits V03 through V10. Vaccination started 4-6 weeks after radiotherapy alone, or was given together with temozolomide cycles in the groups whose treatment included chemotherapy. The roughly 32 treated patients were approximately 60% male and around 40% female, with a mean age of roughly 40 years. Before enrollment, patients had received standard therapy of radiotherapy alone, temozolomide alone, or radiochemotherapy with temozolomide; most received the combination. Peripheral blood samples were drawn at six visits, namely V03 (baseline), V05, V07, V10, V12 and V13. For exploratory analyses, longitudinal TCRB deep sequencing was carried out in about two dozen treated patients wherever samples were available. Study-wide conclusions, independent of this receptor: Changes in the top peripheral T cell clonotypes picked up by TCRB sequencing did not appear to be linked to pseudoprogression. Across multiple MHC alleles, vaccine-induced immune responses were seen in approximately 93% of patients. Availability determined which PBMC samples were chosen for TCRB deep sequencing. It was noted by the authors that analyses of patient blood samples could not be reproduced owing to sample limitations.

Library preparation used the immunoSEQ multiplex PCR assay. Rearranged TCR beta chain sequences were amplified with the hsTCRB Kit following the manufacturer's protocol. Sequencing of TCRB libraries was carried out on an Illumina MiSeq. As for the authors' bioinformatics: Demultiplexing, trimming and gene mapping were performed with the kit vendor's proprietary platform. In TCRdb, the immuneACCESS table is reduced to in-frame sequences with V and J assigned. These tables do not hold every clone; where another copy was compared, an unresolved V gene accounts for under half, and the others remain unexplained. V and J calls and clone size come straight from that table; D and trimming were deduced from the DNA. The sample profile shows tens of thousands of clones; about 80% of them were found once. The ten largest clones add up to about an eighth of the sample. The label giving this sample's time point can be read as: week 23, last vaccination. Every vaccine dose consisted of 300 ug of a 20-mer mutant IDH1 peptide in Montanide, administered subcutaneously together with topical imiquimod. All donors had newly diagnosed IDH1-mutant astrocytomas of WHO grade 3 or 4 that showed loss of nuclear ATRX. The samples were drawn from NOA16, a multicentre, single-arm, open-label phase I trial in Germany that tested a mutant IDH1 peptide vaccine in humans for the first time. The DNeasy Blood and Tissue Kit was used to extract genomic DNA from EDTA blood for TCRB sequencing.

About this clone: The antigen this receptor binds is unknown. No base quality values were provided; no much bigger clone lies one nucleotide off.

CDR1 and CDR2 are read off the germline V gene (reference sequence) as SEHNR and FQNEAQ. Cut back by 5 bases and 5 bases, the V and J ends lie 9 bases apart. Counted from cysteine to phenylalanine, this CDR3 has 13 amino acids. Of the read, only the CDR3 DNA is kept; its 39 bases are in frame from base 1. The receptor was isolated from a man aged 18 to 35 with glioma. The V and J genes are TRBV7-9 and TRBJ1-4, and possibly TRBD1, on 5 matching bases. Source: PBMCs, taken from a glioma patient whose treatment included an IDH1 peptide vaccine. The CDR3: CASSRQGNEKLFF. The nucleotides read TGTGCCAGCAGCCGCCAGGGAAATGAAAAACTGTTTTTT. Extended through the reference TRBV7-9 and TRBJ1-4 proteins, this CDR3 yields the full variable domain: DTGVSQNPRHKITKRGQNVTFRCDPISEHNRLYWYRQTLGQGPEFLTYFQNEAQLEKSRLLSDRFSAERPKGSFSTLEIQRTEQGDSAMYLCASSRQGNEKLFFGSGTQLSVL.